These 21 T cell receptor beta chains were sequenced from one sample in a study of cytomegalovirus exposure and HLA in healthy donors. TCRdb's table, derived via immunoSEQ multiplex PCR, lists solely in-frame clones and lacks some. The data contain 150,000 to 180,000 clones, roughly 86% of them singletons. The sequenced sample consisted of PBMCs. Every receptor here comes from a human donor in good health.

The chain is built from TRBV4-1 and TRBJ1-1; no reliable D call. The CDR3 has 14 amino acids. The ends were cut back, 0 bases at V and 6 bases at J, with 11 bases in the middle. CDR1 and CDR2 from the germline V gene are MGHRA and YSYEKL. CDR3 loop: CASSQDQVPAEAFF. CDR3 sequence (DNA): TGCGCCAGCAGCCAAGACCAGGTTCCAGCTGAAGCTTTCTTT.

The CDR3 spells CASSAGELLEAFF. The CDR3 DNA reads as TGTGCCAGCAGTGCGGGTGAACTACTTGAAGCTTTCTTT. This sequence joins TRBV28 and TRBJ1-1; D not resolved. Germline lookup yields CDR1 MDHEN and CDR2 SYDVKM. The CDR3 covers 13 residues. V was cut by 5 bases and J by 7 bases, with 14 bases left in between. The full variable domain, its missing parts supplied by reference TRBV28 and TRBJ1-1, is DVKVTQSSRYLVKRTGEKVFLECVQDMDHENMFWYRQDPGLGLRLIYFSYDVKMKEKGDIPEGYSVSREKKERFSLILESASTNQTSMYLCASSAGELLEAFFGQGTRLTVV.

This clone was seen more than once but under ten times. The chain joins TRBV25-1 to TRBJ1-2, with D perhaps matching TRBD1 (5 bases). Germline CDR1 MGHDK, CDR2 SYGVNS. Trimming left V 2 bases short and J 2 bases short, with 12 bases between. CDR3 length: 15 residues. The CDR3 DNA reads as TGTGCCAGCAGTGAAAGAGTGTGGGGCAACTATGGCTACACCTTC. Its translation: CASSERVWGNYGYTF.

CDR3 in amino acids: CASSHGFGSGSSYEQYF. The CDR3 DNA follows: TGTGCCAGCAGCCACGGTTTCGGTAGCGGGAGTTCCTACGAGCAGTACTTC. The rearrangement links TRBV28 to TRBJ2-7; 9 bases are shared with TRBD2. This CDR3 is built from 17 residues. The germline CDR1 and CDR2 sequences are MDHEN and SYDVKM. V dropped 6 bases and J dropped 1; count of bases not matched to a gene: 13.

This clone came up once. The V and J genes are TRBV28 and TRBJ2-5; D is unresolved. Germline lookup yields CDR1 MDHEN and CDR2 SYDVKM. The CDR3 extends over 15 amino acids. The ends were cut back, 5 bases at V and 5 bases at J, with 18 bases in the middle. Written as DNA, the CDR3 is TGTGCCAGCAGTCTAGGTTCCCTTTATAGGGAGACCCAGTACTTC. This encodes CASSLGSLYRETQYF. The full variable domain, its missing parts supplied by reference TRBV28 and TRBJ2-5, is DVKVTQSSRYLVKRTGEKVFLECVQDMDHENMFWYRQDPGLGLRLIYFSYDVKMKEKGDIPEGYSVSREKKERFSLILESASTNQTSMYLCASSLGSLYRETQYFGPGTRLLVL.

This chain connects TRBV28 to TRBJ1-5; a weak D match, TRBD1 (5 bases). The CDR3 totals 16 residues. The V and J ends lost 5 bases and 2 bases respectively, with 16 bases between them. Per germline, CDR1 MDHEN and CDR2 SYDVKM. CDR3 loop: CASSLHRGEGNQPQHF. CDR3 coding DNA: TGTGCCAGCAGTCTGCATCGGGGGGAGGGCAATCAGCCCCAGCATTTT.

A few counts support this clone. The chain carries TRBV6-4 and TRBJ1-6; D possibly corresponds to TRBD1 (5 bases). Germline CDR1 and CDR2: MRHNA and SNTAGT. This CDR3 has 14 amino acids. V shed 3 bases and J shed 9 bases, with 12 bases lying between them. The CDR3 region has the DNA TGTGCCAGCAGTGAGGGCCAGGGAGGTTCACCCCTCCACTTT. Its protein is CASSEGQGGSPLHF.

The V gene is TRBV19, the J gene TRBJ1-5, with TRBD1 identical over 9 bases. The CDR3 runs 16 residues. J lost 5 bases, V lost 8 bases, and 13 bases had no gene match. Germline CDR1 LNHDA, CDR2 SQIVND (reference sequence). The CDR3 spells CASFTPGTGSDQPQHF. The CDR3 bases are TGTGCCAGTTTTACCCCCGGGACAGGGAGTGATCAGCCCCAGCATTTT.

This chain joins TRBV28 and TRBJ1-4; D call uncertain. Trimming removed 3 bases from V and 0 bases from J, with 8 bases in between. Germline V lookup: CDR1 MDHEN, CDR2 SYDVKM. The CDR3 length is 15 residues. This chain's CDR3 is CASSFRTSTNEKLFF. CDR3 bases: TGTGCCAGCAGTTTTAGAACTTCAACTAATGAAAAACTGTTTTTT.

This clone was seen a single time. This chain uses TRBV11-3 with TRBJ2-2, with D maybe TRBD2 (5 bases). This CDR3 has 15 amino acids. Germline V CDR1 and CDR2: SGHNT, YENEEA. Between the trimmed V and J ends, which lost 5 bases and 1 base, there was a span of 11 bases. The CDR3 sequence: CASSPAGLNTGELFF. In DNA, the CDR3 is TGTGCCAGCAGCCCTGCGGGCTTGAACACCGGGGAGCTGTTTTTT.

The CDR3 loop is CASSFRGTGMGRGEQFF. In DNA, the CDR3 is TGTGCCAGCAGTTTTCGGGGGACAGGGATGGGGAGGGGTGAGCAGTTCTTC. The V call is TRBV27, the J call TRBJ2-1; 9 nucleotides align to TRBD1. The junction had 15 bases not matched to a gene; V was cut back by 3 bases and J by 9 bases. Germline values: CDR1 MNHEY, CDR2 SMNVEV (reference sequence). The CDR3 covers 17 residues.

The chain combines TRBV4-1 with TRBJ1-1; D is undetermined. Trimming stripped 4 bases from V and 4 bases from J, with 16 bases between. CDR1 is MGHRA, CDR2 YSYEKL, per germline. This CDR3 spans 15 amino acids. CDR3 region: CASSRLLTYGTEAFF. The CDR3 DNA reads as TGCGCCAGCAGCCGATTACTTACGTATGGCACTGAAGCTTTCTTT.

V and J are TRBV7-9 and TRBJ1-4; TRBD1 is a possible D gene (5 bases). The CDR3 is 13 residues long. Per the germline V gene, CDR1 is SEHNR and CDR2 is FQNEAQ (reference sequence). Trimming pared 5 bases from V and 5 bases from J, leaving 9 bases between. This CDR3 reads CASSGGVNEKLFF. CDR3 sequence (DNA): TGTGCCAGCAGCGGAGGGGTGAATGAAAAACTGTTTTTT.

The V gene is TRBV25-1, the J gene TRBJ2-1; 7 nucleotides match TRBD2. Germline V CDR1 and CDR2: MGHDK, SYGVNS. V trimming: 6 bases; J trimming: 2 bases; junction bases outside the gene matches: 7. The CDR3 extends over 15 amino acids. The CDR3 loop is CASSTGGSTYNEQFF. The CDR3 nucleotides read TGTGCCAGCAGCACGGGGGGTTCCACCTACAATGAGCAGTTCTTC.

The CDR3 nucleotides read TGTGCCAGCAGTCTTTTTCAGGGGGGACCCTACGAGCAGTACTTC. Its translation is CASSLFQGGPYEQYF. The chain links TRBV28 to TRBJ2-7; D perhaps matches TRBD1 (7 bases). V lost 5 bases, J lost 2 bases, and 16 bases lay in between. The CDR3 spans 15 residues. CDR1 MDHEN and CDR2 SYDVKM come from the germline V gene.

This chain uses TRBV5-1 with TRBJ1-4, with no clear D. The ends were cut back, 0 bases at V and 4 bases at J, with 13 bases in the middle. There are 16 residues in the CDR3. CDR1 and CDR2 from the germline V gene are SGHRS and YFSETQ. For the CDR3, the DNA is TGCGCCAGCAGCTTGGCGGTCTCCGGGAATAATGAAAAACTGTTTTTT. Translation gives CASSLAVSGNNEKLFF.

The chain has TRBV28 and TRBJ1-5; D gene unclear. From germline, CDR1 is MDHEN and CDR2 SYDVKM. V was shortened by 5 bases and J by 8 bases, with 13 bases between the two germline ends. This CDR3 region has 13 residues. The CDR3 region has the DNA TGTGCCAGCAGTCGAAGGAGTTATGAGCCCCAGCATTTT. Its protein product is CASSRRSYEPQHF.

The gene calls are TRBV15 and TRBJ1-2, with D perhaps matching TRBD1 (5 bases). The CDR3 is 21 residues long. Trimming cost V 0 bases and J 0 bases, with 26 bases left between them. The germline CDR1 and CDR2 sequences are LNHNV and YYDKDF (reference sequence). The CDR3 nucleotides read TGTGCCACCAGCAGAGATCTTCCCCGAACTACCCCACCGACAGCTAACTATGGCTACACCTTC. Amino acids: CATSRDLPRTTPPTANYGYTF.

V gene TRBV15 combines with J gene TRBJ2-1, with 7 positions matching TRBD2. The length of the CDR3 is 13 residues. Per germline, CDR1 LNHNV and CDR2 YYDKDF (reference sequence). The ends lost 6 bases at V and 9 bases at J; junction bases unmatched: 8. CDR3 DNA: TGTGCCACCAGGAGTGGGGGGAGGGCTGAGCAGTTCTTC. It specifies CATRSGGRAEQFF.

The V call is TRBV29-1, the J call TRBJ2-7; 9 bases fit TRBD2. This CDR3 contains 12 residues. V dropped 5 bases and J dropped 2; count of bases not matched to a gene: 1. Germline lookup yields CDR1 SQVTM and CDR2 ANQGSEA. The CDR3 loop is CSVIAGAYEQYF. The CDR3 coding sequence is TGCAGCGTTATAGCGGGGGCCTACGAGCAGTACTTC.

The CDR3 here is CASSLGTGNTGELFF. The CDR3 DNA sequence: TGTGCCAGCAGCTTAGGGACAGGGAACACCGGGGAGCTGTTTTTT. This sequence joins TRBV11-2 and TRBJ2-2, with 7 bases lining up with TRBD1. CDR1 is SGHAT and CDR2 is FQNNGV in the germline V gene. The ends lost 1 base at V and 1 base at J; junction bases unmatched: 0. The CDR3 covers 15 residues.